These T cell receptor beta chains were read from a single sample in a study of blood T cell repertoires in COVID-19. Method: immunoSEQ multiplex PCR; TCRdb's copy keeps in-frame clones and lacks some. The sample consists of approximately 400,000 clones, around four fifths of them appearing once. Specimen: PBMCs or T cells enriched from blood (not recorded which). The receptors were sampled from a woman in her 50s who had recovered from COVID-19. Both conserved end residues are trimmed from each CDR3.

j_gene: TRBJ1-1
v_gene: TRBV15
CDR3aa: ATSRESGTGGEAF

j_gene: TRBJ1-5
v_gene: TRBV7-9
CDR3aa: ASTTDNNQPQH

j_gene: TRBJ2-2
v_gene: TRBV7-9
CDR3aa: ASSGFRGGGTGELF

j_gene: TRBJ1-3
v_gene: TRBV7-9
CDR3aa: ASSLELPGLSGNTIY

j_gene: TRBJ1-2
v_gene: TRBV27
CDR3aa: ASSLSQGQARPNYGYT

j_gene: TRBJ1-1
v_gene: TRBV7-2
CDR3aa: ASSLSGLNTEAF

j_gene: TRBJ1-2
v_gene: TRBV4-3
CDR3aa: ASSQYTGTGVYGYT

j_gene: TRBJ1-1
v_gene: TRBV3-1/TRBV3-2
CDR3aa: ASSKIQNTEAF

j_gene: TRBJ1-2
v_gene: TRBV6-6
CDR3aa: ASSYLGVGT

j_gene: TRBJ1-1
v_gene: TRBV7-2
CDR3aa: ASSLDGGGTEAF

j_gene: TRBJ1-2
v_gene: TRBV7-9
CDR3aa: ASSSGLYYGYT

j_gene: TRBJ2-6
v_gene: TRBV6-2/TRBV6-3
CDR3aa: ASSYLPSDGGANVLT

j_gene: TRBJ1-3
v_gene: TRBV19
CDR3aa: ASSIGANTIY

j_gene: TRBJ2-7
v_gene: TRBV9
CDR3aa: ASSVDQRASYEQY

j_gene: TRBJ2-7
v_gene: TRBV13
CDR3aa: ASSLGMGDSSYEQY

j_gene: TRBJ1-2
v_gene: TRBV7-8
CDR3aa: ASSPLPGQGAANYGYT

j_gene: TRBJ2-3
v_gene: TRBV27
CDR3aa: ASTLLGSLSDTQY